This T cell receptor (beta chain) was captured by sequencing in a study of T cells in Graves' hyperthyroidism and ophthalmopathy. Amplified regions were TCR beta CDR3 sequences from RNA transcripts. Researchers ran a first-round RT-PCR on the TCR CDR3 using the HTBI primer set. A single record per CDR3 protein comes from TCRdb applying MiXCR to the multiplex PCR reads. The table lists roughly 700,000 distinct CDR3 sequences, about 18% of them singletons, with around a sixth in the top ten. At least ten counts were recorded for this clonotype. Those patients with uncontrolled infection, other autoimmune disease, pregnancy or lactation were excluded. Every diagnosis used clinical symptoms, serum thyroxine and TRAb, thyroid ultrasound and orbital computed tomography. Germline V lookup: CDR1 SGHDT, CDR2 YYEEEE. The ends lost 1 base at V and 5 bases at J; junction bases unmatched: 1. CDR3 length equals 14 residues.

This TCR was recovered from a man between 45 and 60 years old with Graves' hyperthyroidism. Sequencing used blood. J is TRBJ2-5 and V is TRBV5-6, with 11 positions matching TRBD2. In nucleotides, the CDR3 is TGTGCCAGCAGCTTGACTAGCGGGAGTGAGACCCAGTACTTC. Translation gives CASSLTSGSETQYF.